This T cell receptor (beta chain) was recovered during a study of shared clonotypes between healthy human individuals. As for the study in general: Each donor had three CD4 naive, three CD4 memory, two CD8 naive and one CD8 memory plate.

Method: immunoSEQ multiplex PCR; TCRdb's copy keeps in-frame clones and lacks some. The sample lists some 700,000 clones; roughly 88% were seen once. As regards this clone: Antigen unknown. The sample contains more than one DNA sequence encoding this CDR3.

Whole-study results and caveats: Shared clonotypes across all four donors exceeded non-shared ones in generation probability.

Trimming left V 3 bases short and J 8 bases short, with 5 bases between. The CDR3 is 11 residues long. Per the germline V gene, CDR1 is MNHEY and CDR2 is SMNVEV (reference sequence). The sample was memory CD8+ T cells from PBMCs. Subset indicated: CD45RO+ cells pooled with CCR7-negative TemRA cells. The TCR sequence derives from a man aged 18 to 30 in good health. Some clones in this sample may be carry-over from other donors' samples. The J gene is TRBJ2-1, the V gene TRBV27; D is unclear. In nucleotides, the CDR3 is TGTGCCAGCAGTTTTTTCGATGAGCAGTTCTTC. This encodes CASSFFDEQFF.